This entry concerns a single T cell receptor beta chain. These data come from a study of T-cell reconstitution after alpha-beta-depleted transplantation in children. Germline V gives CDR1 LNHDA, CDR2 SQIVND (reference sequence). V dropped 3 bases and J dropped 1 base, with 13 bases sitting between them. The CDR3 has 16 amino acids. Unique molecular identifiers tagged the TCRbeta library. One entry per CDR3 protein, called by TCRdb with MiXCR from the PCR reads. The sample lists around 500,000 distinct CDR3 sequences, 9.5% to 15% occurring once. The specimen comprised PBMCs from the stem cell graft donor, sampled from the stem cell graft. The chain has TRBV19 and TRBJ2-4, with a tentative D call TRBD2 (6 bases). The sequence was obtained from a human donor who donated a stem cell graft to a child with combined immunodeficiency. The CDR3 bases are TGTGCCAGTAGTATCGGGGGAAGTATGGCCAAAAACATTCAGTACTTC. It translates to CASSIGGSMAKNIQYF.